Sequencing of this TCR beta chain was carried out in a study of T cells in Graves' hyperthyroidism and ophthalmopathy. Broader study findings: The majority of expanded thyroid clonotypes above 0.001 also appeared in blood.

TCR beta CDR3 regions were amplified from RNA. An initial round of RT-PCR targeting the TCR CDR3 relied on the HTBI primer set. Via MiXCR, TCRdb re-called the multiplex PCR reads, giving one row per CDR3 protein. The sample holds approximately 600,000 distinct CDR3 sequences; about 16% are singletons and the top ten take approximately 3.8%. V gave up 4 bases and J gave up 4 bases, with 12 bases separating them. Germline-derived CDR1 and CDR2 are SGHRS and YFSETQ. This CDR3 is built from 15 residues. This clonotype has more than one count but fewer than ten. Its antigen is currently unknown. In patients aged 18 to 65, hyperthyroidism was newly diagnosed, with duration under 2 months. The PBMCs were taken from 10 ml of fresh peripheral blood.

The specimen sequenced was blood. This clonotype was sampled from a woman aged 30 to 39 with Graves' hyperthyroidism. The V and J genes are TRBV5-1 and TRBJ2-6; weak D call: TRBD1 (5 bases). The CDR3 protein is CASSGDGAGANVLTF. The DNA for the CDR3 is TGCGCCAGCAGCGGGGATGGGGCAGGGGCCAACGTCCTGACTTTC.